This T cell receptor beta chain was captured in a study of identical twins. Study-wide results and caveats: Weaker excess twin sharing was observed in beta out-of-frame sequences. Alpha sequences that were out-of-frame and twin-shared showed an excess of low generation probability.

Regarding this clonotype: Its target is unknown.

The V and J ends lost 4 bases and 3 bases respectively, with 19 bases between them. In germline, CDR1 is SGHRS, CDR2 YFSETQ. CDR3 length: 16 amino acids. A universal primer site came from template switching; cDNA carried unique molecular identifiers. TCRdb ran MiXCR on the 5' RACE reads and lists one entry per CDR3 protein. This table has about 240,000 distinct CDR3 sequences, over 9.5% appearing once. This rearrangement joins TRBV5-1 to TRBJ2-5; D ambiguous. This receptor was taken from a middle-aged man in good health. Sequencing used memory T cells sorted from blood. CDR3 nucleotides: TGCGCCAGCAGCCCCCCCCTCGGACGGGTTGAAGAGACCCAGTACTTC. Protein: CASSPPLGRVEETQYF.